The entry below describes one TCR beta chain. Assay: immunoSEQ multiplex PCR; the TCRdb copy retains only in-frame clones and omits some. The sample comprises 75,000 to 95,000 clones, about 90% of which are singletons, and roughly 6% rests with the top ten. The CDR3 runs to 13 residues. Germline V CDR1 and CDR2: MNHEY, SMNVEV (reference sequence). Trimming cost V 2 bases and J 1 base, with 5 bases left between them. The sample is drawn from a study of blood T cell repertoires in COVID-19. Across the whole study: Researchers got acute and convalescent COVID-19 samples from the United States, Italy and Spain.

The sequence was obtained from a man between 45 and 60 years old with active COVID-19. Sequenced material: peripheral blood. The chain couples TRBV27 to TRBJ1-1; D gene ambiguous. As DNA, the CDR3 is TGTGCCAGCAGTTTACTAACGAACACTGAAGCTTTCTTT. It specifies CASSLLTNTEAFF.